This T cell receptor beta chain was captured in a study of T-cell memory formation after mild COVID-19. In TCRdb, the 5' RACE reads were re-called with MiXCR into one record per CDR3 protein. This table holds about 150,000 distinct CDR3 sequences, about 14% found once. The CDR3 is 15 amino acids. V dropped 0 bases and J dropped 8 bases, with 17 bases sitting between them. Germline V gene data show CDR1 as DFQATT and CDR2 as SNEGSKA (reference sequence). The TCR sequence derives from an adult woman who had mild COVID-19 (a few samples of this study predate the infection). Cell type and time point are not known. The V and J genes are TRBV20-1 and TRBJ2-1, with a weak D call TRBD2 (7 bases). The sequencing sample was made of PBMCs or a T cell subset sorted from them (not recorded which). The CDR3 is CSARDLITGGDEQFF. For the CDR3, the DNA is TGCAGTGCTAGAGATCTGATAACGGGGGGCGATGAGCAGTTCTTC.